This entry lists 28 T cell receptor beta chains sequenced from one sample in a study of OX40 agonist ivuxolimab in advanced cancers. The data were produced by immunoSEQ multiplex PCR, yet TCRdb's version contains in-frame clones alone and is incomplete. This table holds 75,000 to 90,000 clones, roughly 92% found once. The sequencing here drew on CD4+ or CD8+ T cells sorted from blood, taken in a trial of the OX40 agonist ivuxolimab. These receptor sequences come from an adult with an advanced solid tumor such as melanoma, head and neck, liver or kidney cancer.

This clone came up once. The chain is built from TRBV18 and TRBJ2-1; D ambiguous. The CDR3 is 13 residues long. The germline V gene encodes CDR1 KGHSH and CDR2 LQKENI. Trimming left V 2 bases short and J 5 bases short, with 7 bases between. CDR3 bases: TGTGCCAGCTCACCAGACGTAGACAATGAGCAGTTCTTC. It yields the protein CASSPDVDNEQFF. Using reference TRBV18 and TRBJ2-1 for the parts outside the CDR3, the full variable domain is NAGVMQNPRHLVRRRGQEARLRCSPMKGHSHVYWYRQLPEEGLKFMVYLQKENIIDESGMPKERFSAEFPKEGPSILRIQQVVRGDSAAYFCASSPDVDNEQFFGPGTRLTVL.

The chain is built from TRBV6-1 and TRBJ2-6; 8 bases line up with TRBD2. The germline gives CDR1 MNHNS, CDR2 SASEGT. The J segment lost 4 bases and the V segment lost 8 bases, leaving 4 bases of the junction unmatched. There are 14 residues in the CDR3. The CDR3 sequence: CASGTSSGANVLTF. The CDR3 DNA reads as TGTGCCAGCGGGACTAGTTCCGGGGCCAACGTCCTGACTTTC.

This clone appeared once. The gene calls are TRBV18 and TRBJ1-5; 11 nucleotides align to TRBD1. V gave up 3 bases and J gave up 1 base; unmatched junction bases: 2. Looked up from germline, CDR1 is KGHSH and CDR2 is LQKENI. This CDR3 comprises 16 residues. Written as DNA, the CDR3 is TGTGCCAGCTCACCGGGACAGGGGGACAGCAATCAGCCCCAGCATTTT. Residues: CASSPGQGDSNQPQHF. The complete variable domain, with remaining parts taken from reference TRBV18 and TRBJ1-5, reads NAGVMQNPRHLVRRRGQEARLRCSPMKGHSHVYWYRQLPEEGLKFMVYLQKENIIDESGMPKERFSAEFPKEGPSILRIQQVVRGDSAAYFCASSPGQGDSNQPQHFGDGTRLSIL.

The chain employs TRBV6-5 and TRBJ1-1; D unclear. The CDR3 is made up of 16 amino acids. CDR1 and CDR2 from the germline V gene are MNHEY and SVGAGI. V lost 2 bases, J lost 1 base, and 14 bases lay in between. Here the CDR3 DNA reads TGTGCCAGCAGTTACACCCCCTCTCGGGGGAACACTGAAGCTTTCTTT. It codes for CASSYTPSRGNTEAFF.

This chain connects TRBV19 to TRBJ2-1; TRBD2 matches 8 bases. V lost 0 bases and J lost 0; bases outside the gene matches: 1. CDR1 is LNHDA, CDR2 SQIVND, per germline (reference sequence). CDR3 length: 16 amino acids. In nucleotides, the CDR3 is TGTGCCAGTAGTATAGATACTAGCGGCTCCTACAATGAGCAGTTCTTC. Translated, it gives CASSIDTSGSYNEQFF.

The chain couples TRBV7-2 to TRBJ2-7, with 7 bases that match TRBD2. The junction had 7 bases not matched to a gene; V was cut back by 5 bases and J by 0 bases. From germline, CDR1 is SGHTA and CDR2 FQGNSA. The CDR3 extends over 15 amino acids. CDR3 loop: CASSPSGGSSYEQYF. CDR3 coding DNA: TGTGCCAGCAGCCCCTCGGGCGGGAGCTCCTACGAGCAGTACTTC.

In its sample, this clone was seen once. V and J are TRBV7-8 and TRBJ2-3, with 12 bases that match TRBD2. V trimming: 4 bases; J trimming: 5 bases; junction bases outside the gene matches: 1. Looked up from germline, CDR1 is SGHVS and CDR2 is FQNEAQ. The CDR3 length is 14 residues. The CDR3 reads CASSSGLAGDTQYF. CDR3 sequence (DNA): TGTGCCAGCAGCTCGGGACTAGCGGGAGATACGCAGTATTTT.

This chain uses TRBV28 with TRBJ2-7; TRBD1 might be the D (6 bases). V lost 5 bases to trimming and J lost 3 bases, with 26 bases between them. In germline, CDR1 is MDHEN, CDR2 SYDVKM. The CDR3 runs to 18 residues. CDR3 DNA sequence: TGTGCCAGCAGTCCTATCCCTGTTTGGGGGCGATGGGGCTACGAGCAGTACTTC. It is translated as CASSPIPVWGRWGYEQYF.

V and J are TRBV18 and TRBJ2-1, with 8 bases identical to TRBD2. This CDR3 comprises 20 residues. The germline V gene encodes CDR1 KGHSH and CDR2 LQKENI. V dropped 3 bases and J dropped 0; count of bases not matched to a gene: 16. Here the CDR3 reads CASSPLLGGLSGSSYNEQFF. As DNA, the CDR3 is TGTGCCAGCTCACCTCTTCTCGGGGGGCTCAGCGGGAGCTCCTACAATGAGCAGTTCTTC.

V is TRBV11-3 and J is TRBJ2-7; a possible D gene is TRBD2 (5 bases). The V end lost 6 bases, the J end lost 0 bases, and 12 bases lay between the germline ends. Germline V gives CDR1 SGHNT, CDR2 YENEEA. The CDR3 spans 14 residues. As DNA, the CDR3 is TGTGCCAGCAGTTACCCCGGGGACTCCTACGAGCAGTACTTC. This encodes CASSYPGDSYEQYF.

This clone occurred once. This chain connects TRBV19 to TRBJ2-7; D possibly uses TRBD1 or TRBD2 (5 bases each). V was pared by 7 bases and J by 7 bases, with 23 bases between. Germline CDR1 LNHDA, CDR2 SQIVND (reference sequence). CDR3 length equals 15 residues. CDR3 nucleotides: TGTGCCAGTATGGGATCCGGGACCCTTGCTGGGGAGCAGTACTTC. This sequence encodes CASMGSGTLAGEQYF.

This chain joins TRBV28 and TRBJ2-7; tentative D call: TRBD1 (6 bases). V gave up 5 bases and J gave up 3 bases, with 20 bases separating them. Per germline, CDR1 MDHEN and CDR2 SYDVKM. This CDR3 spans 16 amino acids. CDR3: CASSTTGPSHLYEQYF. CDR3 nucleotide sequence: TGTGCCAGCAGTACAACAGGGCCGTCACACCTCTACGAGCAGTACTTC.

There are a few counts of this clone. DNA of the CDR3: TGTGCCAGCAGCCCGACTAGCGGTCCCGCAGATACGCAGTATTTT. It translates to CASSPTSGPADTQYF. The chain employs TRBV4-2 and TRBJ2-3; 9 bases are shared with TRBD2. CDR3 length: 15 amino acids. V gave up 4 bases and J gave up 4 bases; unmatched junction bases: 6. The germline gives CDR1 LGHNA, CDR2 YNFKEQ.

The gene calls are TRBV27 and TRBJ2-2; the D is unclear. The CDR3 extends over 13 amino acids. V dropped 6 bases and J dropped 5 bases, with 10 bases sitting between them. Germline CDR1 reads MNHEY; CDR2 reads SMNVEV (reference sequence). The CDR3 is CASRRERTGELFF. DNA for the CDR3: TGTGCCAGCAGAAGAGAGAGGACCGGGGAGCTGTTTTTT.

The chain uses TRBV18 and TRBJ2-1; the match to TRBD2 covers 14 bases. Germline V gene sequence: CDR1 KGHSH, CDR2 LQKENI. Trimming cost V 3 bases and J 7 bases; bases outside gene matches: 14. This CDR3 has 19 amino acids. DNA of the CDR3: TGTGCCAGCTCACCTCAGGTAGGGACTAGCGGGAGTTCTGAGAATGAGCAGTTCTTC. Protein product: CASSPQVGTSGSSENEQFF.

The V gene is TRBV27, the J gene TRBJ1-2; 8 bases are a match to TRBD1. Germline trimming cut 6 bases from V and 8 bases from J; bases unmatched to any gene: 8. The CDR3 covers 13 residues. Germline V gene data show CDR1 as MNHEY and CDR2 as SMNVEV (reference sequence). In nucleotides, the CDR3 is TGTGCCAGCAGACCGCGACAGGGGCGAGGCTACACCTTC. It translates to CASRPRQGRGYTF.

The rearrangement uses TRBV7-9 and TRBJ1-1; a weak D match, TRBD1 (6 bases). The V gene's germline CDR1 is SEHNR and CDR2 FQNEAQ (reference sequence). V lost 5 bases to trimming and J lost 4 bases, with 17 bases between them. CDR3 size: 15 residues. CDR3 protein: CASSRQTGAGTEAFF. The CDR3 region has the DNA TGTGCCAGCAGCCGGCAGACGGGGGCGGGCACTGAAGCTTTCTTT.

This rearrangement joins TRBV6-5 to TRBJ1-5; maybe TRBD1 (5 bases). The CDR3 sequence is 16 residues long. Germline-derived CDR1 and CDR2 are MNHEY and SVGAGI. Deletions cut 6 bases from V and 3 bases from J, with 18 bases between. Written as DNA, the CDR3 is TGTGCCAGCAGCTACCGGGGCCTTTCGTACAATCAGCCCCAGCATTTT. It is translated as CASSYRGLSYNQPQHF.

The chain has TRBV27 and TRBJ2-5; D is unclear. Germline V gene sequence: CDR1 MNHEY, CDR2 SMNVEV (reference sequence). CDR3 length equals 13 residues. Trimming left V 6 bases short and J 5 bases short, with 13 bases between. The CDR3 region is CASRPPASETQYF. The CDR3 nucleotides are TGTGCCAGCAGACCCCCGGCCTCCGAGACCCAGTACTTC.

The chain links TRBV10-3 to TRBJ2-2, with D maybe TRBD2 (5 bases). This CDR3 has 16 amino acids. Germline CDR1 and CDR2: ENHRY and SYGVKD. Trimming took off 6 bases at V and 5 bases at J, with 19 bases between the two ends. CDR3 DNA sequence: TGTGCCATCAGCTCGGGGATAGTTGGTTTAACCGGGGAGCTGTTTTTT. Encoded protein: CAISSGIVGLTGELFF.

This clone was detected once. The chain joins TRBV5-1 to TRBJ2-1; 7 bases map to TRBD2. This CDR3 has 16 residues. V lost 4 bases and J lost 3; bases outside the gene matches: 10. Germline CDR1 is SGHRS and CDR2 is YFSETQ. The CDR3 reads CASSPPLADRYNEQFF. CDR3 DNA: TGCGCCAGCAGCCCGCCTCTAGCGGATCGCTACAATGAGCAGTTCTTC.

This chain links TRBV23-1 with TRBJ2-1, with 8 bases lining up with TRBD1. TRBV23-1 is recorded as an ORF, its role being uncertain. The CDR3 has 18 amino acids. The V segment lost 3 bases and the J segment 8 bases; nucleotides outside the gene matches: 18. CDR3 sequence: CASSHRTGQGNPPHEQFF. The CDR3, as DNA: TGCGCCAGCAGTCATCGAACAGGACAGGGAAACCCGCCCCATGAGCAGTTCTTC.

V usage is TRBV4-1 and J usage is TRBJ2-7, with TRBD1 matching 9 bases. Per germline, CDR1 MGHRA and CDR2 YSYEKL. J gave up 3 bases and V 4 bases, and 4 bases lay outside the gene matches. The CDR3 covers 14 residues. The CDR3 protein is CASSRGTGFYEQYF. Here the CDR3 DNA reads TGCGCCAGCAGCCGTGGGACAGGGTTCTACGAGCAGTACTTC.

The chain carries TRBV4-2 and TRBJ1-2, with D perhaps TRBD1 (6 bases). V dropped 4 bases and J dropped 7 bases, with 13 bases sitting between them. Germline-derived CDR1 and CDR2 are LGHNA and YNFKEQ. This CDR3 is built from 13 residues. CDR3 sequence: CASSLDSRTGYTF. Written as DNA, the CDR3 is TGTGCCAGCAGCCTGGACAGCAGAACTGGCTACACCTTC.

The rearrangement uses TRBV2 and TRBJ2-7, with 8 positions matching TRBD2. The V and J ends lost 8 bases and 3 bases, in that order; junction bases with no gene match: 3. Germline CDR1 and CDR2: SNHLY and FYNNEI. The CDR3 length is 12 residues. The CDR3 DNA follows: TGTGCCAGCCGGCGGGGGGTCTACGAGCAGTACTTC. Translated, it gives CASRRGVYEQYF.

The chain recombines TRBV9 with TRBJ1-3; TRBD1 agrees at 7 bases. With V trimmed by 0 bases and J by 0 bases, 3 bases remained unmatched. This CDR3 has 16 residues. The V gene's germline CDR1 is SGDLS and CDR2 YYNGEE. The CDR3 spells CASSVGGQTSGNTIYF. In nucleotides, the CDR3 is TGTGCCAGCAGCGTAGGGGGACAGACCTCTGGAAACACCATATATTTT.

V is TRBV7-9 and J is TRBJ2-1, with 12 bases identical to TRBD2. CDR3 length equals 16 residues. V lost 5 bases, J lost 4 bases, and 6 bases stayed unmatched. Germline V gives CDR1 SEHNR, CDR2 FQNEAQ (reference sequence). CDR3 in amino acids: CASSPPGTSGYNEQFF. The CDR3 DNA reads TGTGCCAGCAGCCCCCCCGGGACTAGCGGGTACAATGAGCAGTTCTTC.

The chain combines TRBV5-6 with TRBJ2-5; a weak D match, TRBD2 (5 bases). The CDR3 runs 13 residues. Between the trimmed V and J ends, which lost 4 bases and 4 bases, there was a span of 11 bases. Germline V gives CDR1 SGHDT, CDR2 YYEEEE. CDR3 region: CASSPGLAETQYF. CDR3 nucleotides: TGTGCCAGCAGCCCGGGGTTAGCAGAGACCCAGTACTTC.